The clone carrying this T cell receptor (beta chain) turned up a few times. Researchers took RNA transcripts and amplified the TCR beta CDR3 regions from them. The HTBI set primed first-round TCR CDR3 RT-PCR. MiXCR, run by TCRdb on the multiplex PCR reads, gives a single entry per CDR3 protein. The table shows around 700,000 distinct CDR3 sequences, with 18% occurring only once. These data belong to a study of T cells in Graves' hyperthyroidism and ophthalmopathy. Germline V gives CDR1 SGHRS, CDR2 YFSETQ. The CDR3 contains 18 residues. Trimming shortened V by 0 bases and J by 4 bases, and 20 bases separated the two germline ends.

This chain joins TRBV5-1 and TRBJ1-3; D might be TRBD1 (6 bases). The TCR comes from a woman in her forties or fifties with Graves' hyperthyroidism that later progressed to Graves' ophthalmopathy. Sequencing was carried out using blood. CDR3 in amino acids: CASSLAGTPYDSGNTIYF. In DNA form, the CDR3 reads TGCGCCAGCAGCTTGGCCGGGACACCATATGACTCCGGAAACACCATATATTTT.